The rows below give T cell receptor beta chains drawn from one sample of a study of Graves' ophthalmopathy and Graves' hyperthyroidism. TCRdb fed the multiplex PCR reads into MiXCR, producing one record per CDR3 protein. The repertoire holds hundreds of thousands of distinct CDR3 sequences, with around 21% as singletons. The sequenced material came from peripheral blood. The receptors shown here come from a woman younger than 35 with stable Graves' hyperthyroidism. CDR3s include the opening cysteine and the closing phenylalanine or tryptophan. The order of the fields is J gene, V gene, clone size, D gene, CDR3 DNA, CDR3 protein. A D gene is named only where the DNA matches it firmly. The size of a clone is reported for some rows only, either as once, few or many, or as a class for expanded clones.

TRBJ2-7,TRBV20-1,few,TRBD1,TGCAGTGCTGAGACAGGGGCCCTCGTCTACGAAGGGTACTTC,CSAETGALVYEGYF
TRBJ2-7,TRBV29-1,many,-,TGCAGCCCCTCTCGGTGGGGAACCTCCTACGAGCAGTACTTC,CSPSRWGTSYEQYF
TRBJ2-2,TRBV30,few,TRBD2,TGTGCCTGGGCAGGCGGGGGAAGGTACACCGGGGAGCTGTTTTTT,CAWAGGGRYTGELFF
TRBJ2-5,TRBV7-9,many,-,TGTGCCAGCAGCTTAAGGTTGGATCGGGAGACCCAGTACTTC,CASSLRLDRETQYF
TRBJ2-5,TRBV2,many,-,TGTGCCAGCACGAGGTTGCAAGAGACCCAGTACTTC,CASTRLQETQYF
TRBJ1-2,TRBV10-2,many,-,TGCGCCAGCAGGAGGGCCGGGGGACTATTGGGCCTAGACTATGGCTACACCTTC,CASRRAGGLLGLDYGYTF
TRBJ1-1,TRBV28,many,TRBD1,TGTGCCAGCAGTCCAGGGACAGGGAACACTGAAGCTTTCTTT,CASSPGTGNTEAFF
TRBJ1-5,TRBV12-3/TRBV12-4,-,-,TGTGCCAGCAGTTTTACACAGGGCAATCAGCCCCAGCATTTT,CASSFTQGNQPQHF
TRBJ2-2,TRBV27,many,-,TGTGCCAGCAGTTTAGCTACCACCGGGGAGCTGTTTTTT,CASSLATTGELFF
TRBJ1-1,TRBV3-1,few,-,TGTGCCAGCAGCCCTCCAGCGAACACTGAAGCTTTCTTT,CASSPPANTEAFF
TRBJ1-1,TRBV6-1,-,-,TGTGCCAGCACTCAAACCAGGGACCCGAACACTGAAGCTTTCTTT,CASTQTRDPNTEAFF
TRBJ1-1,TRBV2,-,-,TGTGCCAGCAATGGCACCCTTGAAGCTTTCTTT,CASNGTLEAFF
TRBJ1-5,TRBV6-2/TRBV6-3,few,TRBD1,TGTGCCAGCAGTTACTCCCCGGACAGGGTGAATCAGCCCCAGCATTTT,CASSYSPDRVNQPQHF
TRBJ2-2,TRBV7-2,few,TRBD1,TGTGCCAGCAGCTTAGCGCTAAGTTCGGGGACAGACAACACCGGGGAGCTGTTTTTT,CASSLALSSGTDNTGELFF
TRBJ1-2,TRBV12-3/TRBV12-4,many,-,TGTGCCAGCAGTCGAAACACCGACCTGATAAACTATGGCTACACCTTC,CASSRNTDLINYGYTF
TRBJ1-5,TRBV28,many,-,TGTGCCAGCAGTTTATCATGGGGTCAGCCCCAGCATTTT,CASSLSWGQPQHF
TRBJ2-5,TRBV11-1,many,-,TGTGCCAGCAGCCCCGCAATTAGGGTCAGGGATAAGATTGAGACCCAGTACTTC,CASSPAIRVRDKIETQYF
TRBJ2-7,TRBV6-1,-,TRBD2,TGTGCCAGCAGTGAGGCTAGCGGGGGGTACGAGCAGTACTTC,CASSEASGGYEQYF
TRBJ1-1,TRBV6-5,many,-,TGTGCCAGCAGTTACTCGGGAGCCAACACTGAAGCTTTCTTT,CASSYSGANTEAFF
TRBJ1-2,TRBV19,-,-,TGTGCCAGTAGTATTCATACCCTCGGACAGCGGAGTGGCTACACCTTC,CASSIHTLGQRSGYTF
TRBJ1-1,TRBV30,many,-,TGTGCCTGGAGTGTAAAGGGTCGGGCTTTCTTT,CAWSVKGRAFF
TRBJ1-3,TRBV6-1,many,-,TGTGCCAGCAGTGAAGTCCAGGACTCTGGAAACACCATATATTTT,CASSEVQDSGNTIYF
TRBJ1-5,TRBV9,many,-,TGTGCCAGCAGCGTAGGCAGTAGCAATCAGCCCCAGCATTTT,CASSVGSSNQPQHF
TRBJ2-7,TRBV5-1,few,-,TGCGCCAGCAGCCGGTTTCAAAAAAGGGACTACGAGCAGTACTTC,CASSRFQKRDYEQYF
TRBJ1-1,TRBV6-1,many,-,TGTGCCAGCAGGGGGGTCCCCCTTGAGACTGAAGCTTTCTTT,CASRGVPLETEAFF
TRBJ2-5,TRBV6-2/TRBV6-3,many,-,TGTGCCAGCAGTTACAGGGCAGAACCCGCGGAGACCCAGTACTTC,CASSYRAEPAETQYF
TRBJ2-5,TRBV7-3,many,TRBD2,TGTGCCAGCAGGTTTAGCGGGATGGAGACCCAGTACTTC,CASRFSGMETQYF
TRBJ2-2,TRBV6-2/TRBV6-3,many,TRBD1,TGTGCCAGCAGAACTGACAGGGACACCGGGGAGCTGTTTTTT,CASRTDRDTGELFF
TRBJ1-1,TRBV19,many,-,TGTGCCAGTAGTATAGAAGGGACGGATTTCTTGGGTTTGAACACTGAAGCTTTCTTT,CASSIEGTDFLGLNTEAFF
TRBJ2-7,TRBV7-8,many,-,TGTGCCAGCAGCTTAAGTCTGCTAACCCACGAGCAGTACTTC,CASSLSLLTHEQYF
TRBJ1-6,TRBV5-1,many,-,TGCGCCAGCAGCTTGGCCGGCAGTGGTCGGTCACCCCTCCACTTT,CASSLAGSGRSPLHF
TRBJ1-2,TRBV30,-,-,TGTGCCTGTGGGACACGGGACTCGAACTATGGCTACACCTTC,CACGTRDSNYGYTF
TRBJ2-7,TRBV10-3,many,-,TGTGCCATCAGTGAGTCTGGCAGGGGCGGCTACGAGCAGTACTTC,CAISESGRGGYEQYF
TRBJ2-7,TRBV20-1,-,-,TGCAGTGCTAGAGATCTATCAGAGCCCTACGAGCAGTACTTC,CSARDLSEPYEQYF
TRBJ1-5,TRBV10-2,-,TRBD1,TGCGCCAGCAGGCGGACAGGGGGCGATACTCAGCCCCAGCATTTT,CASRRTGGDTQPQHF
TRBJ1-5,TRBV6-2/TRBV6-3,many,TRBD1,TGTGCCAGTAGGGGGCTGGGAAGCAATCAGCGCCAGCATTTT,CASRGLGSNQRQHF
TRBJ1-1,TRBV20-1,many,-,TGCAGTGCTAGTCTGGGGGACTCGAACACTGAAGCTTTCTTT,CSASLGDSNTEAFF
TRBJ1-5,TRBV6-2/TRBV6-3,-,TRBD1,TGTGCCAGCAGCCCCAGACAGGGGCCCAGGCAGCCCCAGCATTTT,CASSPRQGPRQPQHF
TRBJ1-3,TRBV20-1,-,-,TGCAGTGCTAGAGGTCCGGGAGAAAGAAACACCATATATTTT,CSARGPGERNTIYF
TRBJ1-2,TRBV20-1,many,TRBD1,TGCAGTGCTGGGGGGACAGGGACACGCAAAAACTATGGCTACACCTTC,CSAGGTGTRKNYGYTF
TRBJ1-1,TRBV20-1,many,TRBD1,TGCAGTGCCGGACAGGGGGACACTGAAGCTTTCTTT,CSAGQGDTEAFF
TRBJ2-5,TRBV3-1,-,-,TGTGCCAGCAGCCAAGATTCACAGAACCAAGAGACCCAGTACTTC,CASSQDSQNQETQYF
TRBJ2-7,TRBV7-2,many,TRBD1,TGTGCCAGCAGCTTAGTAGGGACAGGGTTCTACGAGCAGTACTTC,CASSLVGTGFYEQYF
TRBJ2-2,TRBV12-3/TRBV12-4,once,-,TGTGCCAGCAGTTTAGGGTCTGGGGGCGCGGTGACCGGGGAGCTGTTTTTT,CASSLGSGGAVTGELFF
TRBJ2-3,TRBV6-2/TRBV6-3,many,TRBD1,TGTGCCAGCAGTACAGACAGGGGGCGAGATACGCAGTATTTT,CASSTDRGRDTQYF
TRBJ2-3,TRBV15,many,-,TGTGCCACCAACTACTTCCCCAGAGAAGCGGGCCACACAGATACGCAGTATTTT,CATNYFPREAGHTDTQYF
TRBJ2-5,TRBV29-1,many,-,TGCAGCGTTGGAACAGGCCCCCAAGAGACCCAGTACTTC,CSVGTGPQETQYF
TRBJ2-5,TRBV7-2,-,-,TGTGCCAGCAGCTCCGGCTTAGGGGCTGGGCAAGAGACCCAGTACTTC,CASSSGLGAGQETQYF
TRBJ1-1,TRBV20-1,many,TRBD1,TGCAGTGCGGAGGACAGGGGGCCCCAAGCTTTCTTT,CSAEDRGPQAFF
TRBJ1-3,TRBV18,many,-,TGTGCCAGCTCGACAGACGGAAACACCATATATTTT,CASSTDGNTIYF
TRBJ2-7,TRBV20-1,many,TRBD1,TGCAGTGCTAGAGATCAGGAGACAGGGGACGCCTACGAGCAGTACTTC,CSARDQETGDAYEQYF
TRBJ2-5,TRBV2,many,-,TGTGCCAGCAGTACCCACGGGGACCAAGAGACCCAGTACTTC,CASSTHGDQETQYF